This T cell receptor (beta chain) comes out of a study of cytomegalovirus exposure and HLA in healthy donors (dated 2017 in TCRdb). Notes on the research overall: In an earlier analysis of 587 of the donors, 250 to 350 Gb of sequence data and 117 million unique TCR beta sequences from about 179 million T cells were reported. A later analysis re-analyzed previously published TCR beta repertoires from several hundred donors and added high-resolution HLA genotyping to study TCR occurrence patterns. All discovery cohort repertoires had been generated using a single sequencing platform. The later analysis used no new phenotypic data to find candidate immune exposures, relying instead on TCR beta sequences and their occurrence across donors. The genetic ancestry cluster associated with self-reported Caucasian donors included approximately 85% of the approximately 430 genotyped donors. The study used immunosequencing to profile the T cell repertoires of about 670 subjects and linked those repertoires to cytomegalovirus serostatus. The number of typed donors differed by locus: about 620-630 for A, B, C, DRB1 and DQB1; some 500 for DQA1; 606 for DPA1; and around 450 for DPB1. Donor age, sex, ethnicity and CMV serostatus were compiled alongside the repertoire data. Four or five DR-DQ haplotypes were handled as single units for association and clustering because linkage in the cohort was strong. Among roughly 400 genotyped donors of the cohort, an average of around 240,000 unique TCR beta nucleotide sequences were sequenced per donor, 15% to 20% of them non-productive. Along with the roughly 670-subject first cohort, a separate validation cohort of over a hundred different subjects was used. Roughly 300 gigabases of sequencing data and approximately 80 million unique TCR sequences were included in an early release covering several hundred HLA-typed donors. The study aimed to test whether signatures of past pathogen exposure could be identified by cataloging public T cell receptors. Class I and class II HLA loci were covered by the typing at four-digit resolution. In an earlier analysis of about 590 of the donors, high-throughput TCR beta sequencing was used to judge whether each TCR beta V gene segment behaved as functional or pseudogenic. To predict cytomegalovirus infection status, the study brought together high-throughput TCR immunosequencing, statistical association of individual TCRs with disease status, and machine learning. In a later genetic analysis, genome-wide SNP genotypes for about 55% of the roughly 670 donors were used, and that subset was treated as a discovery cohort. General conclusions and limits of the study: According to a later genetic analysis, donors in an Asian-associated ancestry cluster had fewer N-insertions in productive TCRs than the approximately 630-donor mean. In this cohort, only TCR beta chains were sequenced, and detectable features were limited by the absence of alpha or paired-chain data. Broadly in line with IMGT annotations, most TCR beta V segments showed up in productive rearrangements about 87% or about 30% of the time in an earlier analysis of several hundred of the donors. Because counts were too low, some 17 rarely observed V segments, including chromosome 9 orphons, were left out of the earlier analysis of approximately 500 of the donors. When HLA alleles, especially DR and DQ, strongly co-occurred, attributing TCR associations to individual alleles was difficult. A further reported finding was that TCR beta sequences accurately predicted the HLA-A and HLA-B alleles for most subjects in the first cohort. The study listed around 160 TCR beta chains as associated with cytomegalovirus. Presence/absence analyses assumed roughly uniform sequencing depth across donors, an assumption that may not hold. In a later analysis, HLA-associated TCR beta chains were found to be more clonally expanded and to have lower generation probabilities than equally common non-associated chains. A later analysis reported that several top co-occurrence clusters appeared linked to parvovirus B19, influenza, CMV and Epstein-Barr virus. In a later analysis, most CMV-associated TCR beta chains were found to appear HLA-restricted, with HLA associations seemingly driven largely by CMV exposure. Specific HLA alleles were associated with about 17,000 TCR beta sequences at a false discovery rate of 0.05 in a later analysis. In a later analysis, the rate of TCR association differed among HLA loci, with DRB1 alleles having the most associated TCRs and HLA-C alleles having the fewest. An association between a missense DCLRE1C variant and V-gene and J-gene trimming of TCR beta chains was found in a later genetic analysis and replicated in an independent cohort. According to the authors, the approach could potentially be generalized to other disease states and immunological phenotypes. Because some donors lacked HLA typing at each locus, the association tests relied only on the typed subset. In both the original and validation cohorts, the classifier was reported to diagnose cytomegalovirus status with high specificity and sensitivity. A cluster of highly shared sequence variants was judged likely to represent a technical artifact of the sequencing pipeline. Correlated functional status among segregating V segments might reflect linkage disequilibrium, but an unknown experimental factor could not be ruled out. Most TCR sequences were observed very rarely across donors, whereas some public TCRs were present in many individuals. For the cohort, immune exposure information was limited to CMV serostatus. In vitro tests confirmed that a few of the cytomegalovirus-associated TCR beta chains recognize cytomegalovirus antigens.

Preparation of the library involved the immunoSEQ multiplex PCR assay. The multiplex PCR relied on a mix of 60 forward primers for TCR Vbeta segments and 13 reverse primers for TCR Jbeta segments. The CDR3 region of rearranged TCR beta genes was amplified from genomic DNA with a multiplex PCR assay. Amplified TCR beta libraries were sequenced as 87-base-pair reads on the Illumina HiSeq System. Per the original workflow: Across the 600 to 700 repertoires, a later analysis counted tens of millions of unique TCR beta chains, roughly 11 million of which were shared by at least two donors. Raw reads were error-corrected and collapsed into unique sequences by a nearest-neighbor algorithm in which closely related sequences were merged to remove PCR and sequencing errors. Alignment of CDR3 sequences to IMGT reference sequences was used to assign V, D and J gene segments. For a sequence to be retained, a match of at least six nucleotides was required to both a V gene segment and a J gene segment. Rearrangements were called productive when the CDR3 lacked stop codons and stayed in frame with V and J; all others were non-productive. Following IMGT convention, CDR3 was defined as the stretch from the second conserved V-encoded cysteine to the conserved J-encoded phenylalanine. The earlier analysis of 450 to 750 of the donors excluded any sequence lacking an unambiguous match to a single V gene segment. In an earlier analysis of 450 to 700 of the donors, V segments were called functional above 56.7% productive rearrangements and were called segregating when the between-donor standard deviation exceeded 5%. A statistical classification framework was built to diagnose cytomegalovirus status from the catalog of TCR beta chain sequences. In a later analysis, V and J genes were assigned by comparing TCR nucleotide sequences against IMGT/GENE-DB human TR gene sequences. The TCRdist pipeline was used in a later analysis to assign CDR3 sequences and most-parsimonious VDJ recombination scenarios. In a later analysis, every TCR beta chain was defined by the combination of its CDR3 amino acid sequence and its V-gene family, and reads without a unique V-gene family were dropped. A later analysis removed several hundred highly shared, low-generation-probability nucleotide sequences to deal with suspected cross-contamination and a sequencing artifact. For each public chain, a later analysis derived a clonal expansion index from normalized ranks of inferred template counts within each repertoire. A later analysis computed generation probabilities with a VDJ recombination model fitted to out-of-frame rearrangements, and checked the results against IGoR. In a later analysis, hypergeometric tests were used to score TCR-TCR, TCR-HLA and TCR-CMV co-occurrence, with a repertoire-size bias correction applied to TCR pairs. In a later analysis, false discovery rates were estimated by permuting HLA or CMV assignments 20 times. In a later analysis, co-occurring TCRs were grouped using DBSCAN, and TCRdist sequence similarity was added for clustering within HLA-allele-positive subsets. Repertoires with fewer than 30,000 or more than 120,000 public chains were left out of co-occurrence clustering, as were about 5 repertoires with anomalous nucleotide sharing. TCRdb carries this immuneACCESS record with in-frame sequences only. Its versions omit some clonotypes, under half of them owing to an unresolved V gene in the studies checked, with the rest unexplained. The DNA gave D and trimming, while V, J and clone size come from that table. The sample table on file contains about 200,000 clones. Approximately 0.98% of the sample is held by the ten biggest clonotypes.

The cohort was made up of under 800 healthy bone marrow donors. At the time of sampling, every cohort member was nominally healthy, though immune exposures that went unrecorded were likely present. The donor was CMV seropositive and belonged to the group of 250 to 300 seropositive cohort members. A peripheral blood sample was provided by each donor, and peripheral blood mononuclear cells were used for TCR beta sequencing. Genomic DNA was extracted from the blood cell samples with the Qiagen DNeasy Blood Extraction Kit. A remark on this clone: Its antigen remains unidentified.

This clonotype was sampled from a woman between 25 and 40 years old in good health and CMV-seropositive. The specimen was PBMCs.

The CDR3 region has the sequence CASSPSGVSYNEQFF. At the DNA level, the sequence is TGTGCCAGCAGCCCCAGTGGAGTATCCTACAATGAGCAGTTCTTC. The chain links TRBV9 with TRBJ2-1, with the D gene too uncertain to name. The germline V gene gives CDR1 as SGDLS and CDR2 as YYNGEE. V is pared back by 4 bases and J by 1 base, with 12 bases lying between the germline termini. From the cysteine up to the phenylalanine, the CDR3 has a length of 15 residues. Left in the record is the CDR3 DNA by itself, 45 bases read in frame from the first base.